The 15 T cell receptor beta chains presented below share a single source sample, sequenced in a study of shared clonotypes between healthy human individuals. Assay: immunoSEQ multiplex PCR; the TCRdb copy retains only in-frame clones and omits some. Among about 1,500,000 clones listed, roughly 96% were seen once. Sequencing was carried out using naive CD4+ T cells sorted from blood. Documented subset: CD45RA+ positively selected. Every receptor here comes from a man aged 30 to 45 in good health.

J is TRBJ2-1 and V is TRBV2, with TRBD2 matching 7 bases. The V segment lost 7 bases and the J segment 8 bases; nucleotides outside the gene matches: 14. CDR3 length equals 15 residues. Germline V lookup: CDR1 SNHLY, CDR2 FYNNEI. Here the CDR3 DNA reads TGTGCCAGCACATCAGTCGCGGGAGTTGTCTATGAGCAGTTCTTC. Translating gives CASTSVAGVVYEQFF. Based on the CDR3 plus reference TRBV2 and TRBJ2-1, the full variable domain is EPEVTQTPSHQVTQMGQEVILRCVPISNHLYFYWYRQILGQKVEFLVSFYNNEISEKSEIFDDQFSVERPDGSNFTLKIRSTKLEDSAMYFCASTSVAGVVYEQFFGPGTRLTVL.

The genes are TRBV28 and TRBJ2-5; D is possibly TRBD1 (6 bases). This CDR3 region has 14 residues. Germline CDR1 reads MDHEN; CDR2 reads SYDVKM. Deletions cut 2 bases from V and 4 bases from J, with 11 bases between. The CDR3 region is CASSLPGARETQYF. The CDR3 region has the DNA TGTGCCAGCAGTTTACCAGGGGCACGAGAGACCCAGTACTTC.

The chain employs TRBV18 and TRBJ1-4; D may be TRBD1 (5 bases). Germline V gene sequence: CDR1 KGHSH, CDR2 LQKENI. V was pared by 0 bases and J by 6 bases, with 8 bases between. This CDR3 is 14 amino acids long. CDR3: CASSPPGDDEKLFF. As DNA, the CDR3 is TGTGCCAGCTCACCACCGGGGGACGATGAAAAACTGTTTTTT.

Written as DNA, the CDR3 is TGTGCCAGCAGCGTACGGGACAGGGTGGATACGCAGTATTTT. It translates to CASSVRDRVDTQYF. The rearrangement links TRBV9 to TRBJ2-3; 9 bases match TRBD1. This CDR3 has 14 residues. Trimming at V came to 1 base and at J to 6 bases, leaving 3 bases not matched to a gene. Germline CDR1 reads SGDLS; CDR2 reads YYNGEE.

The chain has TRBV9 and TRBJ2-1, with TRBD2 matching 13 bases. The CDR3 spans 15 residues. CDR1 SGDLS and CDR2 YYNGEE come from the germline V gene. After removal of 2 bases from V and 8 bases from J, the junction contained 4 bases not matched to a gene. CDR3 DNA: TGTGCCAGCAGCGTCGGACTAGCGGGAGCATATGAGCAGTTCTTC. This sequence encodes CASSVGLAGAYEQFF.

The chain combines TRBV6-1 with TRBJ2-3, with D possibly being TRBD1 or TRBD2 (5 bases each). The length of the CDR3 is 15 residues. V was shortened by 6 bases and J by 2 bases, with 15 bases between the two germline ends. Germline CDR1 reads MNHNS; CDR2 reads SASEGT. The CDR3 reads CASRTQAGTTDTQYF. The CDR3 coding sequence is TGTGCCAGCAGGACGCAGGCAGGGACCACAGATACGCAGTATTTT.

This chain joins TRBV9 and TRBJ1-3; D unresolved. V was trimmed by 2 bases and J by 4 bases, leaving 7 bases between them. The germline V gene has CDR1 SGDLS and CDR2 YYNGEE. CDR3 size: 13 residues. CDR3 coding DNA: TGTGCCAGCAGCGTGATGGGAGGAAACACCATATATTTT. It specifies CASSVMGGNTIYF.

The J gene is TRBJ2-2, the V gene TRBV28; unclear D gene. Germline V gene lookup returns CDR1 MDHEN and CDR2 SYDVKM. Trimming took 8 bases from V and 4 from J, leaving 17 bases between them. The CDR3 runs to 15 residues. The CDR3 is CASQTTFPPTGELFF. The DNA for the CDR3 is TGTGCCAGCCAGACCACCTTCCCCCCCACCGGGGAGCTGTTTTTT. Full variable domain (remainder filled in from reference TRBV28 and TRBJ2-2): DVKVTQSSRYLVKRTGEKVFLECVQDMDHENMFWYRQDPGLGLRLIYFSYDVKMKEKGDIPEGYSVSREKKERFSLILESASTNQTSMYLCASQTTFPPTGELFFGEGSRLTVL.

The rearrangement uses TRBV5-1 and TRBJ1-4, with D uncertain. Germline loops: CDR1 SGHRS, CDR2 YFSETQ. This CDR3 comprises 12 residues. Trimming stripped 5 bases from V and 5 bases from J, with 7 bases between. The CDR3 is CASRTRNEKLFF. DNA for the CDR3: TGCGCCAGCAGGACCCGAAATGAAAAACTGTTTTTT.

The chain carries TRBV5-1 and TRBJ2-3; D remains ambiguous. In germline, CDR1 is SGHRS, CDR2 YFSETQ. This CDR3 has 14 residues. The V end was cut by 0 bases, the J end by 2 bases, with 7 bases between. The CDR3 spells CASSLARPTDTQYF. CDR3 bases: TGCGCCAGCAGCTTGGCGCGACCCACAGATACGCAGTATTTT.

The chain has TRBV10-1 and TRBJ2-2; no definite D call. This CDR3 is built from 14 residues. Germline-derived CDR1 and CDR2 are WNHNN and SYGVQD (reference sequence). With 1 base removed from V and 4 bases from J, the gap between germline ends came to 7 bases. The CDR3 region has the DNA TGCGCCAGCAGTGAGTACCAAAGCACCGGGGAGCTGTTTTTT. It yields the protein CASSEYQSTGELFF.

With respect to this clone: Other DNA sequences in this specimen translate into the identical CDR3. The V gene is TRBV19, the J gene TRBJ1-1; D unclear. The CDR3 length is 13 residues. V gave up 1 base and J gave up 1 base, with 4 bases separating them. The germline V gene has CDR1 LNHDA and CDR2 SQIVND (reference sequence). In nucleotides, the CDR3 is TGTGCCAGTAGTATAGCCAGGAACACTGAAGCTTTCTTT. Its protein is CASSIARNTEAFF.

The chain uses TRBV5-4 and TRBJ2-3; D possibly corresponds to TRBD2 (6 bases). V was trimmed by 0 bases and J by 1 base, leaving 9 bases between them. In germline, CDR1 is SGHNT, CDR2 YYREEE (reference sequence). This CDR3 contains 15 residues. The chain's CDR3 is CASSLGGAGTDTQYF. The CDR3 DNA reads as TGTGCCAGCAGCTTGGGCGGGGCTGGCACAGATACGCAGTATTTT. The full variable domain, with the rest looked up from reference TRBV5-4 and TRBJ2-3, is ETGVTQSPTHLIKTRGQQVTLRCSSQSGHNTVSWYQQALGQGPQFIFQYYREEENGRGNFPPRFSGLQFPNYSSELNVNALELDDSALYLCASSLGGAGTDTQYFGPGTRLTVL.

This clone was picked up one time. CDR3 protein: CASSFVPPGTAAFF. The CDR3 DNA reads as TGTGCCAGCAGTTTTGTCCCCCCCGGGACAGCAGCTTTCTTT. The genes are TRBV27 and TRBJ1-1, with 7 bases aligning to TRBD1. The junction had 11 bases not matched to a gene; V was cut back by 3 bases and J by 10 bases. Germline V gene lookup returns CDR1 MNHEY and CDR2 SMNVEV (reference sequence). The CDR3 runs 14 residues.

The V call is TRBV7-3, the J call TRBJ2-7; 8 bases are shared with TRBD2. With 2 bases clipped from V and 2 bases from J, the junction kept 5 bases outside the gene matches. CDR3 size: 15 residues. Germline CDR1 and CDR2: SGHTA and FQGTGA. CDR3 residues: CASSLRAGGPYEQYF. CDR3 bases: TGTGCCAGCAGCTTACGGGCGGGAGGTCCCTACGAGCAGTACTTC.